This T cell receptor beta chain was sequenced during a study of cytomegalovirus exposure and HLA in healthy donors. A word on this clone: Its antigen is not identified.

PCR used 60 Vbeta primers and 13 Jbeta primers. Assay: immunoSEQ multiplex PCR; the TCRdb copy retains only in-frame clones and omits some. The sample contains some 160,000 clones, approximately 76% of which appear only once. The V gene's germline CDR1 is SGDLS and CDR2 YYNGEE. The germline V and J ends were trimmed by 0 bases and 0 bases, with 21 bases remaining between them. CDR3 length: 19 amino acids. The study, taken as a whole, reports: Later analysis showed most CMV-associated TCR beta chains appearing HLA-restricted.

This clonotype originated in a woman aged 18-29 years in good health and CMV-seropositive. Sequenced input: PBMCs. The genes are TRBV9 and TRBJ1-2; D is possibly TRBD1 (5 bases). This CDR3 is CASSVGLGDRRGSNYGYTF. The DNA for the CDR3 is TGTGCCAGCAGCGTAGGGTTGGGGGACCGGAGGGGTTCTAACTATGGCTACACCTTC.